These T cell receptor beta chains were read from a single sample in a study of a mutant IDH1 vaccine in newly diagnosed glioma. Only in-frame clones appear in the TCRdb table, and some are missing; sequencing was by immunoSEQ multiplex PCR. The data contain about 54,000 clones, approximately 80% of them singletons. The sequences come from PBMCs, collected from a glioma patient treated with radiotherapy, temozolomide or both. The receptors shown here come from a man younger than 35 with glioma. The CDR3 runs from the conserved cysteine through the conserved F or W. Each record gives: CDR3 DNA, CDR3 protein, clone size, V gene, J gene, D gene. The D gene is left open where the match is weak. Clone size, where shown, is once, few, many, or a class for clones that have expanded.

TGTGCCACCCGTCTGCTCACTGAAGCTTTCTTT	CATRLLTEAFF	few	TRBV28	TRBJ1-1	-
TGTGCCAGCAGGTACCCGGGACTAGCGGGCAACAATGAGCAGTTCTTC	CASRYPGLAGNNEQFF	-	TRBV6-5	TRBJ2-1	TRBD2
TGTGCCGGGGACTACCACCATACAGATACGCAGTATTTT	CAGDYHHTDTQYF	-	TRBV30	TRBJ2-3	TRBD2
TGTGCCAGCAGTTCGGGATTTAACACCGGGGAGCTGTTTTTT	CASSSGFNTGELFF	few	TRBV27	TRBJ2-2	-
TGCGCCAGCAGCCAAGCCTCGGGGCAGGCTGAAAAACTGTTTTTT	CASSQASGQAEKLFF	few	TRBV4-1	TRBJ1-4	-
TGCGCCAGCAGCCAGACAGGGGACTTGAGCACTGAAGCTTTCTTT	CASSQTGDLSTEAFF	-	TRBV4-3	TRBJ1-1	TRBD1
TGTGCCAGCTCACCACGGACGGACTCCTACAATGAGCAGTTCTTC	CASSPRTDSYNEQFF	-	TRBV18	TRBJ2-1	-
TGTGCCAGCAGCTTAGAGGCAAATAGGGGAGATACGCAGTATTTT	CASSLEANRGDTQYF	-	TRBV7-2	TRBJ2-3	-
TGTGCCAGCAGTGAAGCCCGAGGGACACCGAACACTGAAGCTTTCTTT	CASSEARGTPNTEAFF	-	TRBV2	TRBJ1-1	-
TGTGCCAGCAGTGGACAGGGGGATCAGCCCCAGCATTTT	CASSGQGDQPQHF	-	TRBV6-5	TRBJ1-5	TRBD1
TGTGCCAGCAGCTTAAAGGGGACAGGGTTCGAAAAACTGTTTTTT	CASSLKGTGFEKLFF	-	TRBV7-9	TRBJ1-4	TRBD1
TGCGCCAGCAGCCAGATAGGCCTAGCGGGGGTCAATGAGCAGTTCTTC	CASSQIGLAGVNEQFF	-	TRBV4-1	TRBJ2-1	TRBD2
TGTGCCAGCAGCGCACGGTCTAGAGTAAGGTCGGGACAGCCCCAGCATTTT	CASSARSRVRSGQPQHF	-	TRBV21-1	TRBJ1-5	-
TGTGCCAGCAGTAGAGGACAGAACTATCAGCCCCAGCATTTT	CASSRGQNYQPQHF	-	TRBV6-5	TRBJ1-5	-
TGTGCCACCACGGCCCCGGGACAGGGTAAATACGAGCAGTACTTC	CATTAPGQGKYEQYF	-	TRBV28	TRBJ2-7	TRBD1
TGTGCCAGCAGTTATAATGGCAGGGCCCATGGCTACACCTTC	CASSYNGRAHGYTF	-	TRBV6-5	TRBJ1-2	-
TGTGCCAGCAGCCCGAGAGGCTATGGCTACACCTTC	CASSPRGYGYTF	-	TRBV28	TRBJ1-2	-
TGTGCCAGCAGCGCGACCGGGGAGCTGTTTTTT	CASSATGELFF	-	TRBV5-8	TRBJ2-2	-
TGTGCCAGCAGATTACCGGGTTCTGGAAACACCATATATTTT	CASRLPGSGNTIYF	-	TRBV6-6	TRBJ1-3	-
TGTGCCACCAGCAGAGATTCATACCTAGCGGGGGGGAACGTTGTAAAGTTCTTC	CATSRDSYLAGGNVVKFF	-	TRBV15	TRBJ2-1	TRBD2
TGTGCCAGCAGCGTTGGGGGGCTAGCTGCCAATGAGCAGTTCTTC	CASSVGGLAANEQFF	-	TRBV9	TRBJ2-1	-
TGTGCCATCAGGTTGGGGAGTAGGAACACTGAAGCTTTCTTT	CAIRLGSRNTEAFF	-	TRBV10-3	TRBJ1-1	-
TGTGCCAGCAGGGGGGGCGAGTTCGATGAGCAGTTCTTC	CASRGGEFDEQFF	once	TRBV2	TRBJ2-1	-
TGTGCCAGCAGTGAAGTAGGAGCCGGGGAGCTGTTTTTT	CASSEVGAGELFF	-	TRBV25-1	TRBJ2-2	-
TGTGCCAGCAGTTTTAGAAGGAGCTCCTACGAGCAGTACTTC	CASSFRRSSYEQYF	once	TRBV28	TRBJ2-7	-
TGTGCCAGCAGCTCGAGGGTGATGAACACTGAAGCTTTCTTT	CASSSRVMNTEAFF	once	TRBV5-4	TRBJ1-1	-
TGTGCCAGCAGCCCGCGGGTTTCGGACCCCTCTTACACCGGGGAGCTGTTTTTT	CASSPRVSDPSYTGELFF	-	TRBV11-2	TRBJ2-2	-
TGTGCCAGCAGTGAAGTCGATAGCGGGGGGAACTCCTACGAGCAGTACTTC	CASSEVDSGGNSYEQYF	many	TRBV6-1	TRBJ2-7	TRBD2
TGTGCCAGCAGCCTAGACGGTGGCTATGGCTACACCTTC	CASSLDGGYGYTF	-	TRBV5-8	TRBJ1-2	-
TGTGCCTGGAGTCTGAATCGGTATGAGCAGTTCTTC	CAWSLNRYEQFF	-	TRBV30	TRBJ2-1	-
TGTGCCAGCAGCATACAGGGGAACACTGAAGCTTTCTTT	CASSIQGNTEAFF	-	TRBV7-9	TRBJ1-1	-
TGTGCCAGCAGTGAACAGAGGGTGGGGACTGAAGCTTTCTTT	CASSEQRVGTEAFF	-	TRBV25-1	TRBJ1-1	-